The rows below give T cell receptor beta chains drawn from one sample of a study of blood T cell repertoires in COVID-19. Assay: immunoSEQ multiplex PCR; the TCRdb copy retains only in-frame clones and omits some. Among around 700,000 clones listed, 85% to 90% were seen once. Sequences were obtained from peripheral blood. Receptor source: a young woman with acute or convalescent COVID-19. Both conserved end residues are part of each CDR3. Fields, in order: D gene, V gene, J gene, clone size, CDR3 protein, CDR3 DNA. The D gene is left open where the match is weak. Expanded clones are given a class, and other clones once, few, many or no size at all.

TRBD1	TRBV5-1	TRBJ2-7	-	CASSLPGQSNEQYF	TGCGCCAGCAGCTTGCCGGGACAGTCCAACGAGCAGTACTTC
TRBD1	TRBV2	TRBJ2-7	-	CASSDPTGGSSEQYF	TGTGCCAGCAGTGATCCGACAGGGGGCTCGTCCGAGCAGTACTTC
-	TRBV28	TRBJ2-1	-	CASRFINEQFF	TGTGCCAGCCGTTTCATTAATGAGCAGTTCTTC
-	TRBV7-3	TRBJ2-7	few	CASSLTPGSGEQYF	TGTGCCAGCAGCTTAACGCCGGGGTCGGGCGAGCAGTACTTC
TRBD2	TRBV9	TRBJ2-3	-	CASSGAGGWSTQYF	TGTGCCAGCAGCGGGGCCGGGGGGTGGAGTACGCAGTATTTT
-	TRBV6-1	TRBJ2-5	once	CASSEQGGGYQETQYF	TGTGCCAGCAGTGAACAGGGAGGAGGGTACCAAGAGACCCAGTACTTC
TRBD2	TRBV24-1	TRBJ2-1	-	CATSSTRWLAGGRDEQFF	TGTGCCACCAGTAGTACCCGATGGCTAGCGGGGGGAAGGGATGAGCAGTTCTTC
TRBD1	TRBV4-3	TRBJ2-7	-	CASSQGRQGYEQYF	TGCGCCAGCAGCCAAGGCCGACAGGGGTACGAGCAGTACTTC
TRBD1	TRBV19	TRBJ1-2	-	CASSITGANYGYTF	TGTGCCAGTAGTATTACAGGGGCCAACTATGGCTACACCTTC
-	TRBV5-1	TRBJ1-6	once	CASSLRGTGDSPLHF	TGCGCCAGCAGCTTGAGGGGAACGGGGGATTCACCCCTCCACTTT
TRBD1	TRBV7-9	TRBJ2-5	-	CASSSLGTGQETQYF	TGTGCCAGCAGCTCATTGGGGACAGGGCAAGAGACCCAGTACTTC
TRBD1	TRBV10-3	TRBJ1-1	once	CAISADRGHTEAFF	TGTGCCATCAGTGCCGACAGGGGGCATACTGAAGCTTTCTTT
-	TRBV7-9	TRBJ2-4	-	CASSLAATETLAKNIQYF	TGTGCCAGCAGCTTAGCGGCCACAGAGACCCTAGCCAAAAACATTCAGTACTTC
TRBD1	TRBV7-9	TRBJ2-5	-	CASSRARPGTGTETQYF	TGTGCCAGCAGCCGCGCACGTCCCGGGACAGGAACAGAGACCCAGTACTTC
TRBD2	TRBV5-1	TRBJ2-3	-	CASSLGTITDTQYF	TGCGCCAGCAGCTTAGGGACTATTACAGATACGCAGTATTTT
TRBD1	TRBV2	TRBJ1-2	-	CASSSRSGQSPYHYGYTF	TGTGCCAGCAGTTCCCGTTCGGGACAGTCCCCATACCACTATGGCTACACCTTC
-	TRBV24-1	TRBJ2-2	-	CATMKSGANTGELFF	TGTGCCACCATGAAAAGCGGCGCGAACACCGGGGAGCTGTTTTTT